This T cell receptor (beta chain) was captured by sequencing in a study of blood T cell repertoires in COVID-19. Whole-study context: COVID-19 samples collected from the United States, Italy and Spain covered acute and convalescent phases. Sources were T cells, B-cell-depleted T cells, or PBMCs; the material itself was cDNA or gDNA.

The CDR3 runs to 15 residues. Germline V gives CDR1 SGHAT, CDR2 FQNNGV. Seattle patients were enrolled during active infection and followed longitudinally. This clone was seen just once. Germline is not matched at one junction end, which may reflect a read error. Other DNA sequences in the sample encode the same CDR3. Some clones are missing from TCRdb's copy, which holds only in-frame ones; the method was immunoSEQ multiplex PCR. The data hold 140,000 to 150,000 clones, with more than 80% observed a single time. The V call is TRBV11-2, the J call TRBJ2-7, with 14 bases aligning to TRBD2. Material: peripheral blood. The receptor comes from a man between 18 and 35 years old with COVID-19, enrolled during active disease. DNA for the CDR3: TGTGCCAGCAGTTTAGGGACTAGCGGGAGCTACGAGCAGTACTTC. This sequence encodes CASSLGTSGSYEQYF.